Below, 14 T cell receptor beta chains from the same sample are listed, as sequenced in a study of OX40 agonist ivuxolimab in advanced cancers. The data were produced by immunoSEQ multiplex PCR, yet TCRdb's version contains in-frame clones alone and is incomplete. The sample contains tens of thousands of clones, 82% of which appear only once. Source: CD4+ or CD8+ T cells sorted from blood, taken in a trial of the OX40 agonist ivuxolimab. These receptors were taken from an adult with an advanced solid tumor such as melanoma, head and neck, liver or kidney cancer.

This clone was observed a few times. The chain couples TRBV6-5 to TRBJ1-5; D gene ambiguous. The CDR3 has 13 residues. Between the trimmed V and J ends, which lost 2 bases and 1 base, there was a span of 3 bases. Germline loops: CDR1 MNHEY, CDR2 SVGAGI. The CDR3 protein is CASSYDSNQPQHF. CDR3 sequence (DNA): TGTGCCAGCAGTTACGACAGCAATCAGCCCCAGCATTTT.

J is TRBJ1-1 and V is TRBV7-3; weak D call: TRBD1 (6 bases). Germline V lookup: CDR1 SGHTA, CDR2 FQGTGA. The CDR3 has 14 amino acids. V lost 5 bases and J 1 base, leaving 11 bases between the germline ends. This CDR3 is CASSPSQGNTEAFF. The DNA for the CDR3 is TGTGCCAGCAGCCCGTCACAGGGGAACACTGAAGCTTTCTTT.

V is TRBV7-3 and J is TRBJ2-5; 10 bases line up with TRBD2. The J call may be incorrect, as the DNA end agrees better with TRBJ2-7. The CDR3 length is 13 residues. Germline values: CDR1 SGHTA, CDR2 FQGTGA. CDR3 protein: CASSRTSGYEQYF. CDR3 DNA sequence: TGTGCCAGCAGCCGGACTAGCGGCTACGAGCAGTACTTC.

The chain links TRBV2 to TRBJ2-7; D not resolved. The CDR3 spans 14 residues. The ends were cut back, 4 bases at V and 3 bases at J, with 13 bases in the middle. Germline assignment: CDR1 SNHLY and CDR2 FYNNEI. The CDR3 sequence is CASSGVGKLYEQYF. DNA for the CDR3: TGTGCCAGCAGTGGGGTTGGCAAACTCTACGAGCAGTACTTC.

This clone was recorded a few times. The chain couples TRBV5-1 to TRBJ2-3, with unresolved D. Germline CDR1 is SGHRS and CDR2 is YFSETQ. The germline V and J ends were trimmed by 0 bases and 4 bases, with 9 bases remaining between them. The CDR3 runs to 14 residues. CDR3 sequence: CASSLDGDADTQYF. CDR3 DNA: TGCGCCAGCAGCTTGGATGGAGACGCAGATACGCAGTATTTT.

This clone was observed once. The V call is TRBV29-1, the J call TRBJ2-7, with D maybe TRBD2 (7 bases). Trimming left V 6 bases short and J 2 bases short, with 8 bases between. The germline CDR1 and CDR2 sequences are SQVTM and ANQGSEA. The length of the CDR3 is 11 residues. The CDR3 reads CSVGGAYEQYF. The CDR3 bases are TGCAGCGTAGGGGGGGCCTACGAGCAGTACTTC.

V and J are TRBV6-5 and TRBJ1-2, with 8 bases that match TRBD1. Looked up from germline, CDR1 is MNHEY and CDR2 is SVGAGI. With 6 bases clipped from V and 6 bases from J, the junction kept 12 bases outside the gene matches. The CDR3 is made up of 15 amino acids. This chain's CDR3 is CASSLTPGTGDGYTF. The CDR3 region has the DNA TGTGCCAGCAGCCTAACCCCCGGGACAGGTGATGGCTACACCTTC.

The rearrangement uses TRBV10-2 and TRBJ1-2; 11 bases match TRBD1. CDR1 is WSHSY and CDR2 is SAAADI in the germline V gene. Trimming at V came to 3 bases and at J to 5 bases, leaving 5 bases not matched to a gene. The CDR3 runs to 15 residues. The CDR3 spells CASSDAGTGGYGYTF. The DNA for the CDR3 is TGCGCCAGCAGTGATGCCGGGACAGGGGGTTATGGCTACACCTTC.

The chain uses TRBV7-3 and TRBJ1-3; perhaps TRBD1 as D (6 bases). The germline V and J ends were trimmed by 5 bases and 4 bases, with 15 bases remaining between them. In germline, CDR1 is SGHTA, CDR2 FQGTGA. The CDR3 runs 15 residues. The DNA for the CDR3 is TGTGCCAGCAGCCCCCCGGGGGCGGCAGGAAACACCATATATTTT. Translating it yields CASSPPGAAGNTIYF.

The gene calls are TRBV7-9 and TRBJ2-6, with D unclear. Germline CDR1 and CDR2: SEHNR and FQNEAQ (reference sequence). The CDR3 covers 16 residues. Between the trimmed V and J ends, which lost 2 bases and 0 bases, there was a span of 8 bases. The CDR3 DNA sequence: TGTGCCAGCAGCTTATTTTCAGGCTCTGGGGCCAACGTCCTGACTTTC. Its protein is CASSLFSGSGANVLTF. Using reference TRBV7-9 and TRBJ2-6 for the parts outside the CDR3, the full variable domain is DTGVSQNPRHKITKRGQNVTFRCDPISEHNRLYWYRQTLGQGPEFLTYFQNEAQLEKSRLLSDRFSAERPKGSFSTLEIQRTEQGDSAMYLCASSLFSGSGANVLTFGAGSRLTVL.

The chain recombines TRBV7-2 with TRBJ2-5; the match to TRBD1 covers 7 bases. Germline V gives CDR1 SGHTA, CDR2 FQGNSA. The junction had 10 bases not matched to a gene; V was cut back by 5 bases and J by 7 bases. This CDR3 comprises 14 residues. CDR3 in DNA: TGTGCCAGCAGCCCGGGGACAGCCTTCGGGACCCAGTACTTC. Translated: CASSPGTAFGTQYF.

This rearrangement joins TRBV15 to TRBJ2-1, with 10 bases lining up with TRBD1. The CDR3 sequence is 17 residues long. V was pared by 5 bases and J by 6 bases, with 13 bases of the junction left unmatched. The germline CDR1 and CDR2 sequences are LNHNV and YYDKDF (reference sequence). The CDR3 region has the DNA TGTGCCACCAGCTTCGAGGCGTCGGGACAGGGGTTCAATGAGCAGTTCTTC. It yields the protein CATSFEASGQGFNEQFF.

The chain combines TRBV6-5 with TRBJ1-5; D is possibly TRBD1 (6 bases). The CDR3 has 13 amino acids. Trimming cost V 4 bases and J 4 bases, with 8 bases left between them. The germline V gene has CDR1 MNHEY and CDR2 SVGAGI. The CDR3 region is CASSSTGNQPQHF. CDR3 nucleotide sequence: TGTGCCAGCAGTTCCACAGGGAATCAGCCCCAGCATTTT.

The gene calls are TRBV7-9 and TRBJ2-7; D gene ambiguous. Germline V gives CDR1 SEHNR, CDR2 FQNEAQ (reference sequence). The CDR3 is 13 amino acids. V lost 1 base and J lost 4, with 8 bases in between. The CDR3 bases are TGTGCCAGCAGCTTAGACGGGCAATACGAGCAGTACTTC. The encoded protein is CASSLDGQYEQYF. Full variable domain (rest looked up from reference TRBV7-9 and TRBJ2-7): DTGVSQNPRHKITKRGQNVTFRCDPISEHNRLYWYRQTLGQGPEFLTYFQNEAQLEKSRLLSDRFSAERPKGSFSTLEIQRTEQGDSAMYLCASSLDGQYEQYFGPGTRLTVT.